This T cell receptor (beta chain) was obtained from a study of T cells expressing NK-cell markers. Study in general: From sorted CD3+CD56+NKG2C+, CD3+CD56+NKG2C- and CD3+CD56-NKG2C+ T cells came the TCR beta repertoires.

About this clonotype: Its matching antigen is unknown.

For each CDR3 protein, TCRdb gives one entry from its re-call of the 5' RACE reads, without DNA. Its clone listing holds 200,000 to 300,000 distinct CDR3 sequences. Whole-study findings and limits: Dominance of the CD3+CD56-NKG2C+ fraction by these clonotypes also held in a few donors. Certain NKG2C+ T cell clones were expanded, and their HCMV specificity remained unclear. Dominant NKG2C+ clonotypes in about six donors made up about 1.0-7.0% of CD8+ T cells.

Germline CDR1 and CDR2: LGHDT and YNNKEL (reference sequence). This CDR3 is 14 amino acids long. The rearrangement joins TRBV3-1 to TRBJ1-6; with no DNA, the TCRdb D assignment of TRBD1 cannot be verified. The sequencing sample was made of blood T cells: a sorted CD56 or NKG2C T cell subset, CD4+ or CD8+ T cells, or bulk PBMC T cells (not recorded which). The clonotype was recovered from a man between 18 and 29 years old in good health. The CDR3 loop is CASSSRDTDSPLHF.